This TCR beta chain was documented in a study of beta chain features in type 1 diabetes. Donors contributed one heparinised blood draw apiece, averaging approximately 0.12 L. Germline V lookup: CDR1 KGHSH, CDR2 LQKENI. V lost 3 bases, J lost 3 bases, and 3 bases stayed unmatched. CDR3 length: 14 residues. What was sequenced were expressed TCRB transcripts, since all of the isolated RNA had been reverse transcribed. The method was immunoSEQ multiplex PCR; TCRdb's version includes in-frame clones alone and lacks a portion of them. This sample has 810,000 or so clones, with about 17% found just once. This clone has a single count. This sample includes further DNA sequences coding for the same CDR3.

The chain links TRBV18 to TRBJ2-7; 9 bases fit TRBD2. This clonotype originated in a woman aged 18-29 years in good health. Material for sequencing was naive CD4+ T cells from blood. CDR3 amino acids: CASSPPSGNYEQYF. CDR3 nucleotides: TGTGCCAGCTCACCCCCTAGCGGGAACTACGAGCAGTACTTC.